One and the same sample provided the 24 T cell receptor beta chains below, sequenced in a study of T cell changes during pregnancy in multiple sclerosis. Using immunoSEQ multiplex PCR, the repertoire was profiled, and TCRdb retains in-frame clones only, with some absent. Among 70,000 to 85,000 clones listed, about 91% were seen once. Sequences were derived from peripheral blood, sampled before pregnancy. These receptors were collected from a female donor with multiple sclerosis, enrolled in a pregnancy study.

This clone was found once. This chain joins TRBV7-9 and TRBJ1-1, with unresolved D. The germline V gene has CDR1 SEHNR and CDR2 FQNEAQ (reference sequence). With 6 bases removed from V and 0 bases from J, the gap between germline ends came to 8 bases. The CDR3 length is 13 residues. CDR3 protein: CASSFRLNTEAFF. The CDR3 DNA sequence: TGTGCCAGCAGTTTCCGTTTGAACACTGAAGCTTTCTTT.

The chain carries TRBV11-3 and TRBJ2-1; 7 bases agree with TRBD1. Trimming cost V 6 bases and J 2 bases; bases outside gene matches: 4. The CDR3 consists of 14 residues. Germline CDR1 and CDR2: SGHNT and YENEEA. The CDR3 spells CASSRQGTYNEQFF. CDR3 bases: TGTGCCAGCAGTCGACAGGGAACCTACAATGAGCAGTTCTTC.

The CDR3 coding sequence is TGTGCCAGCAGCCAGGACAGGGTGAGGGCTTTCTTT. The encoded protein is CASSQDRVRAFF. The V call is TRBV5-6, the J call TRBJ1-1; 8 bases are a match to TRBD1. CDR3 length: 12 residues. Trimming took 4 bases from V and 11 from J; bases not matched to a gene: 7. Germline assignment: CDR1 SGHDT and CDR2 YYEEEE.

The V gene is TRBV5-3, the J gene TRBJ1-1; 8 bases align to TRBD1. TRBV5-3 is an ORF, and what it does is uncertain. The CDR3 is made up of 14 amino acids. J gave up 5 bases and V 0 bases, and 3 bases lay outside the gene matches. CDR3 in amino acids: CARSLVDRGTEAFF. The CDR3 DNA is TGTGCCAGAAGCTTGGTCGACAGGGGAACTGAAGCTTTCTTT.

J is TRBJ2-7 and V is TRBV19; TRBD1 matches at 8 bases. V shed 5 bases and J 1 base; nucleotides not matched to a gene: 4. CDR1 is LNHDA and CDR2 is SQIVND in the germline V gene (reference sequence). This CDR3 is built from 14 residues. The chain's CDR3 is CASSAGQDSYEQYF. The CDR3 DNA sequence: TGTGCCAGTAGTGCGGGACAGGATTCCTACGAGCAGTACTTC.

As concerns this clone: A junction boundary mismatches the germline segment, possibly from a read error. The CDR3 spells CASSLTGAGETQYF. CDR3 coding DNA: TGTGCCAGCAGCCTAACTGGGGCCGGGGAGACCCAGTACTTC. This chain uses TRBV7-3 with TRBJ2-5, with D maybe TRBD1 (5 bases). The CDR3 totals 14 residues. CDR1 is SGHTA and CDR2 is FQGTGA in the germline V gene.

The chain uses TRBV9 and TRBJ2-2; TRBD2 might be the D (5 bases). V was cut by 4 bases and J by 2 bases, with 9 bases left in between. The CDR3 loop spans 14 amino acids. Germline lookup yields CDR1 SGDLS and CDR2 YYNGEE. As DNA, the CDR3 is TGTGCCAGCAGCCCCCGGGGAAACACCGGGGAGCTGTTTTTT. Protein product: CASSPRGNTGELFF. Full variable domain (outside the CDR3, taken from reference TRBV9 and TRBJ2-2): DSGVTQTPKHLITATGQRVTLRCSPRSGDLSVYWYQQSLDQGLQFLIQYYNGEERAKGNILERFSAQQFPDLHSELNLSSLELGDSALYFCASSPRGNTGELFFGEGSRLTVL.

A few counts support this clone. This sequence joins TRBV19 and TRBJ2-2, with D possibly matching TRBD1 (6 bases). V gave up 7 bases and J gave up 7 bases, with 16 bases separating them. Germline CDR1 LNHDA, CDR2 SQIVND (reference sequence). This CDR3 comprises 14 residues. In nucleotides, the CDR3 is TGTGCCAGTACCTTTGACAGGTCAGGCGGGGAGCTGTTTTTT. Amino acid sequence: CASTFDRSGGELFF.

The chain is built from TRBV6-5 and TRBJ1-2; 9 bases fit TRBD1. CDR1 is MNHEY, CDR2 SVGAGI, per germline. The CDR3 contains 14 residues. With V trimmed by 6 bases and J by 5 bases, 7 bases remained unmatched. The CDR3: CASRVRQGVYGYTF. The CDR3 DNA reads as TGTGCCAGCAGGGTGCGACAGGGGGTATATGGCTACACCTTC.

This chain connects TRBV6-6 to TRBJ2-1; 10 positions match TRBD2. Trimming removed 2 bases from V and 2 bases from J; junction bases left unmatched: 0. The CDR3 has 15 residues. The V gene's germline CDR1 is MNHNY and CDR2 SVGAGI (reference sequence). For the CDR3, the DNA is TGTGCCAGCAGTTACACTAGCGGGGCCTACAATGAGCAGTTCTTC. Protein sequence: CASSYTSGAYNEQFF.

With respect to this clone: The same CDR3 also results from other DNA sequences found in this sample. V is TRBV5-1 and J is TRBJ1-3; D possibly corresponds to TRBD1 (6 bases). Germline loops: CDR1 SGHRS, CDR2 YFSETQ. The CDR3 length is 15 residues. V dropped 4 bases and J dropped 0 bases, with 11 bases sitting between them. CDR3 loop: CASSLDRSSGNTIYF. CDR3 nucleotide sequence: TGCGCCAGCAGCCTGGACAGAAGCTCTGGAAACACCATATATTTT.

The rearrangement joins TRBV9 to TRBJ1-2, with 7 bases aligning to TRBD1. Germline lookup yields CDR1 SGDLS and CDR2 YYNGEE. This CDR3 is 15 amino acids long. V shed 1 base, J shed 4 bases, and the junction held 7 bases outside the gene matches. The CDR3 sequence: CASSVRGHNPYGYTF. CDR3 in DNA: TGTGCCAGCAGCGTAAGGGGGCACAACCCCTATGGCTACACCTTC. The full variable domain, with the rest looked up from reference TRBV9 and TRBJ1-2, is DSGVTQTPKHLITATGQRVTLRCSPRSGDLSVYWYQQSLDQGLQFLIQYYNGEERAKGNILERFSAQQFPDLHSELNLSSLELGDSALYFCASSVRGHNPYGYTFGSGTRLTVV.

The gene calls are TRBV5-1 and TRBJ1-1; D is unclear. The germline gives CDR1 SGHRS, CDR2 YFSETQ. V lost 1 base, J lost 3 bases, and 4 bases lay in between. The CDR3 sequence is 12 residues long. The CDR3 is CASSLIDTEAFF. DNA of the CDR3: TGCGCCAGCAGCTTGATCGACACTGAAGCTTTCTTT.

The chain employs TRBV10-2 and TRBJ1-4; D might be TRBD1 (5 bases). This CDR3 region has 13 residues. V lost 6 bases, J lost 13 bases, and 18 bases lay in between. The germline V gene has CDR1 WSHSY and CDR2 SAAADI. The CDR3 nucleotides are TGCGCCAGCAGCGAGCTTTTGGCAGGGCGACTGTTTTTT. Its translation is CASSELLAGRLFF.

This clone showed up just a few times. The chain employs TRBV15 and TRBJ2-3; TRBD1 might be the D (6 bases). This CDR3 has 17 amino acids. The germline gives CDR1 LNHNV, CDR2 YYDKDF (reference sequence). Deletions cut 4 bases from V and 0 bases from J, with 17 bases between. CDR3: CATSTPGQPSSTDTQYF. The CDR3 nucleotides read TGTGCCACCAGCACGCCCGGACAGCCGTCTAGCACAGATACGCAGTATTTT.

The chain employs TRBV4-1 and TRBJ1-2; D unclear. The CDR3 runs 17 residues. Germline assignment: CDR1 MGHRA and CDR2 YSYEKL. V lost 1 base and J lost 9, with 24 bases in between. The CDR3 DNA sequence: TGCGCCAGCAGCCAAGCGACGGAGGCCCTACTCCTATTTAGCTACACCTTC. It yields the protein CASSQATEALLLFSYTF.

DNA for the CDR3: TGTGCCAGCAGCCCGGGTCGGAACTATGGCTACACCTTC. This gives the protein CASSPGRNYGYTF. The J gene is TRBJ1-2, the V gene TRBV14; D is uncertain. This CDR3 has 13 amino acids. CDR1 SGHDN and CDR2 FVKESK come from the germline V gene. V was clipped by 4 bases and J by 2 bases, with 8 bases between them.

V usage is TRBV2 and J usage is TRBJ2-1; 7 bases are a match to TRBD2. After removal of 11 bases from V and 4 bases from J, the junction contained 11 bases not matched to a gene. This CDR3 is 14 amino acids long. CDR1 is SNHLY, CDR2 FYNNEI, per germline. As DNA, the CDR3 is TGTGCCCTCGTTGAAGGCGGGGGATACAATGAGCAGTTCTTC. Its translation: CALVEGGGYNEQFF.

The chain couples TRBV7-3 to TRBJ2-5; 11 nucleotides agree with TRBD2. The germline CDR1 and CDR2 sequences are SGHTA and FQGTGA. This CDR3 is built from 17 residues. Trimming cost V 3 bases and J 4 bases; bases outside gene matches: 10. The CDR3 region is CASSFRGTSGGLETQYF. Here the CDR3 DNA reads TGTGCCAGCAGCTTCCGGGGGACTAGCGGTGGGCTAGAGACCCAGTACTTC.

The J gene is TRBJ2-7, the V gene TRBV19; 9 bases match TRBD2. This CDR3 is 15 amino acids long. V lost 3 bases and J lost 3; bases outside the gene matches: 6. Germline CDR1 and CDR2: LNHDA and SQIVND (reference sequence). This CDR3 is CASSIISGGIYEQYF. The CDR3 nucleotides are TGTGCCAGTAGTATTATAAGCGGGGGGATCTACGAGCAGTACTTC. Full variable domain (missing parts from reference TRBV19 and TRBJ2-7): DGGITQSPKYLFRKEGQNVTLSCEQNLNHDAMYWYRQDPGQGLRLIYYSQIVNDFQKGDIAEGYSVSREKKESFPLTVTSAQKNPTAFYLCASSIISGGIYEQYFGPGTRLTVT.

This chain uses TRBV27 with TRBJ2-3; the D gene is possibly TRBD2 (6 bases). V was cut by 5 bases and J by 0 bases, with 15 bases left in between. This CDR3 has 16 amino acids. From germline, CDR1 is MNHEY and CDR2 SMNVEV (reference sequence). Written as DNA, the CDR3 is TGTGCCAGCAGTGCCGTGGGTCGGGGGAGCACAGATACGCAGTATTTT. Translated, it gives CASSAVGRGSTDTQYF.

The CDR3 DNA is TGTGCCAGCAGCTTAGCCCTGGGGGACACAGTTTACTCCTACGAGCAGTACTTC. It specifies CASSLALGDTVYSYEQYF. The chain combines TRBV7-2 with TRBJ2-7, with D possibly TRBD1 on 6 matching bases. The CDR3 is made up of 18 amino acids. The V end lost 0 bases, the J end lost 0 bases, and 18 bases lay between the germline ends. Germline V gene data show CDR1 as SGHTA and CDR2 as FQGNSA.

The chain has TRBV9 and TRBJ1-6, with D perhaps matching TRBD1 (6 bases). Between the trimmed V and J ends, which lost 4 bases and 4 bases, there was a span of 6 bases. CDR3 length equals 13 residues. From germline, CDR1 is SGDLS and CDR2 YYNGEE. CDR3 bases: TGTGCCAGCAGCCAGGGGTATAATTCACCCCTCCACTTT. Translating gives CASSQGYNSPLHF.

The chain couples TRBV10-3 to TRBJ1-1; the match to TRBD1 covers 7 bases. The junction had 1 base not matched to a gene; V was cut back by 0 bases and J by 3 bases. The CDR3 is 14 residues long. Germline V gives CDR1 ENHRY, CDR2 SYGVKD. Here the CDR3 DNA reads TGTGCCATCAGTGAGTCGCAGGGGGACACTGAAGCTTTCTTT. This gives the protein CAISESQGDTEAFF.